The present entry profiles one T cell receptor (beta chain) with its context. The record originates from a study of shared clonotypes between healthy human individuals. Looked up from germline, CDR1 is MNHEY and CDR2 is SMNVEV (reference sequence). V lost 6 bases and J 1 base, leaving 10 bases between the germline ends. The CDR3 has 15 amino acids. Some clones are missing from TCRdb's copy, which holds only in-frame ones; the method was immunoSEQ multiplex PCR. The sample carries about 2 million clones, about 95% recorded once. The clonotype comes from a man aged 18 to 30 in good health. The V gene is TRBV27, the J gene TRBJ1-6; no firm D call. Specimen: naive CD4+ T cells sorted from blood. Described subset: CD45RA+ positively selected. CDR3 sequence: CASSPTTSYNSPLHF. The CDR3 coding sequence is TGTGCCAGCAGCCCAACCACGTCCTATAATTCACCCCTCCACTTT.